The clone carrying this T cell receptor beta chain was counted many times. Its antigen remains unidentified. The data were taken from a study of tumor-infiltrating lymphocytes in primary liver carcinoma. Study-level background: These were node-negative, non-metastatic T1-T3 tumors of roughly 4 to 10 cm.

Trimming took off 0 bases at V and 7 bases at J, with 12 bases between the two ends. The CDR3 is made up of 13 amino acids. Germline V gives CDR1 SQVTM, CDR2 ANQGSEA. Unsorted whole blood yielded blood RNA, and germline DNA was extracted as well. Overall study results and limits: Blood fell significantly below tumors in its top-250-clone fraction (p = 0.039).

TCR beta cDNA came from approximately 0.55 ug total RNA, primed with a constant-region primer. Three rounds of nested multiplex PCR with slightly modified ARM-PCR produced TCR beta libraries. The first two PCR rounds used TRBV1-TRBV30 forward primers with a C-beta reverse primer, around 10 cycles each. Using its own MiXCR run on the multiplex PCR reads, TCRdb lists one record per CDR3 protein. The repertoire consists of about 180,000 distinct CDR3 sequences, with 50% to 75% occurring once and the leading ten covering approximately 68%. This clonotype originated in a middle-aged man with primary liver carcinoma and hepatitis B virus infection. The specimen was peripheral blood. The V gene is TRBV29-1, the J gene TRBJ2-5, with D hard to call. The CDR3 region is CSVEDRPRGTQYF. In nucleotides, the CDR3 is TGCAGCGTTGAAGATCGCCCTCGAGGGACCCAGTACTTC.